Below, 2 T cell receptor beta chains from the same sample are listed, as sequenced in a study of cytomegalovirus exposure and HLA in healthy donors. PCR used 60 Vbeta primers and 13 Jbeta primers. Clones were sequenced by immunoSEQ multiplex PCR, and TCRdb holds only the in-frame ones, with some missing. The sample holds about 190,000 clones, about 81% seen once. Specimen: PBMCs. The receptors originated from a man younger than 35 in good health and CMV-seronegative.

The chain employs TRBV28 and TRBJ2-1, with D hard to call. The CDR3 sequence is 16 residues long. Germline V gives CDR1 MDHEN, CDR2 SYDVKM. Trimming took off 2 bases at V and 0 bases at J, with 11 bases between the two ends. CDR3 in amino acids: CASSLAQLGSYNEQFF. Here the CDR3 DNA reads TGTGCCAGCAGTTTAGCTCAACTCGGCTCCTACAATGAGCAGTTCTTC.

DNA of the CDR3: TGTGCCAGTAGTTGGGGACAGAACTACGAGCAGTACTTC. As protein: CASSWGQNYEQYF. V gene TRBV19 combines with J gene TRBJ2-7, with 7 bases identical to TRBD1. Per the germline V gene, CDR1 is LNHDA and CDR2 is SQIVND (reference sequence). The CDR3 covers 13 residues. J gave up 3 bases and V 5 bases, and 4 bases lay outside the gene matches.